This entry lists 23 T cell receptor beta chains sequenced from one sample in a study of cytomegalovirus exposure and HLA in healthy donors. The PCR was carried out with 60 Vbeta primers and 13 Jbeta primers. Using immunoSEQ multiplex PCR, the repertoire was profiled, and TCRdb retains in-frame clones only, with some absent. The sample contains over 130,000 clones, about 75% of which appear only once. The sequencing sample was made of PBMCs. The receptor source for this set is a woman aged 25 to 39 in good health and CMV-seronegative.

The CDR3 loop is CASSRGQTYNEQFF. CDR3 DNA sequence: TGTGCCAGCAGCCGAGGGCAGACCTACAATGAGCAGTTCTTC. The J gene is TRBJ2-1, the V gene TRBV11-1, with D possibly being TRBD2 (5 bases). Germline CDR1 SGHAT, CDR2 FQDESV (reference sequence). V gave up 5 bases and J gave up 2 bases, with 10 bases separating them. This CDR3 has 14 residues.

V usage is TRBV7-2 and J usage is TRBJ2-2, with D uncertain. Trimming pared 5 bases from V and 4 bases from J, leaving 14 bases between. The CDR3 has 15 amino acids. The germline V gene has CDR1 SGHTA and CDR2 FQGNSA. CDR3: CASSPAARSTGELFF. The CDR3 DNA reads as TGTGCCAGCAGCCCCGCGGCTAGATCCACCGGGGAGCTGTTTTTT.

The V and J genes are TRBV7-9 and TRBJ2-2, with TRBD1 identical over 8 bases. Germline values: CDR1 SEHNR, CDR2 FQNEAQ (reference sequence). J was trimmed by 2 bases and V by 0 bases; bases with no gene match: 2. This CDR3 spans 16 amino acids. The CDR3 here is CASSLAGTGNTGELFF. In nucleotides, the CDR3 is TGTGCCAGCAGCTTAGCGGGGACAGGAAACACCGGGGAGCTGTTTTTT.

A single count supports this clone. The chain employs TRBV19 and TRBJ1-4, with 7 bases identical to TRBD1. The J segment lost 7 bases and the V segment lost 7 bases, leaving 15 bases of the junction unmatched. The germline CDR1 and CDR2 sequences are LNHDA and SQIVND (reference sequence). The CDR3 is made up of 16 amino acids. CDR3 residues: CASNNGFLTGSEKLFF. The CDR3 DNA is TGTGCCAGTAATAACGGGTTCCTGACAGGGTCTGAAAAACTGTTTTTT.

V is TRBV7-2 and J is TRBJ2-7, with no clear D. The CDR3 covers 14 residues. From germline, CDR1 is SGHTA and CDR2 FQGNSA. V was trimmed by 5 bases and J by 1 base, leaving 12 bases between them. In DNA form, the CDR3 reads TGTGCCAGCAGCCCATATAGCAGTTCCTACGAGCAGTACTTC. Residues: CASSPYSSSYEQYF.

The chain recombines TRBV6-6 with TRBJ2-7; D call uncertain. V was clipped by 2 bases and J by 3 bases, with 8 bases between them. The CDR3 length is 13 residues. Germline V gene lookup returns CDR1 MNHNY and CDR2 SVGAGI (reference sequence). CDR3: CASSYESYYEQYF. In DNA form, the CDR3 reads TGTGCCAGCAGTTACGAGTCTTACTACGAGCAGTACTTC.

The CDR3 coding sequence is TGTGCCAGCAGTTTGCAGGGTTTTGGCAAAAACATTCAGTACTTC. Amino acids: CASSLQGFGKNIQYF. The chain has TRBV27 and TRBJ2-4, with a tentative D call TRBD1 (5 bases). The V end lost 3 bases, the J end lost 3 bases, and 12 bases lay between the germline ends. Per the germline V gene, CDR1 is MNHEY and CDR2 is SMNVEV (reference sequence). The CDR3 contains 15 residues.

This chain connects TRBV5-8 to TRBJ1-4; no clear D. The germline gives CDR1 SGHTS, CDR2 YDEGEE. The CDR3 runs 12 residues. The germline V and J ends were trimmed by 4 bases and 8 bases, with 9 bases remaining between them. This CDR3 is CASSLHLEKLFF. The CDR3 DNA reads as TGTGCCAGCAGCCTTCACTTAGAAAAACTGTTTTTT. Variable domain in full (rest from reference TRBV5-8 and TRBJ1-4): EAGVTQSPTHLIKTRGQQATLRCSPISGHTSVYWYQQALGLGLQFLLWYDEGEERNRGNFPPRFSGRQFPNYSSELNVNALELEDSALYLCASSLHLEKLFFGSGTQLSVL.

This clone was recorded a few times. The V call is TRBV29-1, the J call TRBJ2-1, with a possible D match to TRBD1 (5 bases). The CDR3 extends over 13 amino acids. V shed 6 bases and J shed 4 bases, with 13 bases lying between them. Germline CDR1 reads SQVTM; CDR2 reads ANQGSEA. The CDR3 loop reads CSVKTDSYNEQFF. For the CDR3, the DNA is TGCAGCGTCAAAACCGACAGTTACAATGAGCAGTTCTTC.

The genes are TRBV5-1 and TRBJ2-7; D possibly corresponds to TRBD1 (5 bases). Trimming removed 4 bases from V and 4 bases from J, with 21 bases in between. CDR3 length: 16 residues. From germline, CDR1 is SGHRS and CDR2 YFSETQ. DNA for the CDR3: TGCGCCAGCAGCCCGTTGACAGACCTTGCCTTTTACGAGCAGTACGTC. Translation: CASSPLTDLAFYEQYV.

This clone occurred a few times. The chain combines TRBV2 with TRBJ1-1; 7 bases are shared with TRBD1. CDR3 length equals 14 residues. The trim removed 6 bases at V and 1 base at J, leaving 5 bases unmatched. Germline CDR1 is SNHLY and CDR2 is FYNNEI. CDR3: CASSLQGTNTEAFF. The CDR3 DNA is TGTGCCAGCAGCCTACAGGGGACGAACACTGAAGCTTTCTTT. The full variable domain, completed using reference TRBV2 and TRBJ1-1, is EPEVTQTPSHQVTQMGQEVILRCVPISNHLYFYWYRQILGQKVEFLVSFYNNEISEKSEIFDDQFSVERPDGSNFTLKIRSTKLEDSAMYFCASSLQGTNTEAFFGQGTRLTVV.

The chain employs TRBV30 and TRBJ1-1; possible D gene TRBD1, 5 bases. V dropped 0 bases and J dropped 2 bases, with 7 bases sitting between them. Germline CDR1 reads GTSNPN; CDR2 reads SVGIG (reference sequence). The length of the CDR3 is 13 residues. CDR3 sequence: CAWSVQDNTEAFF. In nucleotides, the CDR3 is TGTGCCTGGAGTGTACAGGACAACACTGAAGCTTTCTTT.

CDR3 protein: CASSQDWARGSYEQYF. As DNA, the CDR3 is TGTGCCAGCAGCCAAGATTGGGCCAGGGGATCCTACGAGCAGTACTTC. The chain carries TRBV14 and TRBJ2-7; possibly TRBD1 for D (6 bases). The CDR3 totals 16 residues. V gave up 0 bases and J gave up 1 base, with 13 bases separating them. Germline V gene sequence: CDR1 SGHDN, CDR2 FVKESK.

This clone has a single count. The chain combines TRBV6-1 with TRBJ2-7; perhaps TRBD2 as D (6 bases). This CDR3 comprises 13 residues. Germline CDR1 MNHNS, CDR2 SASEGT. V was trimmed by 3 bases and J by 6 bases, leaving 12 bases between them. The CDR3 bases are TGTGCCAGCAGTGAGGGAGGTGAGGGCGAGCAGTACTTC. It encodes CASSEGGEGEQYF.

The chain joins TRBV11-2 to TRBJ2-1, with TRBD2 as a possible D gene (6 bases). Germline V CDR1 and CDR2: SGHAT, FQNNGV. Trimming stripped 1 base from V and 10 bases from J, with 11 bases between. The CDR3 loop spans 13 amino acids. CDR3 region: CASSLVIADEQFF. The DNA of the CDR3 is TGTGCCAGCAGCTTAGTGATAGCGGACGAGCAGTTCTTC.

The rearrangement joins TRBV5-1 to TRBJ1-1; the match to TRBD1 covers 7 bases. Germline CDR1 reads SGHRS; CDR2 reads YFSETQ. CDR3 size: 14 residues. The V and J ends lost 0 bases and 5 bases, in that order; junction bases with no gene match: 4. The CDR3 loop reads CASSLDGTATEAFF. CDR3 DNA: TGCGCCAGCAGCTTGGACGGGACAGCGACTGAAGCTTTCTTT.

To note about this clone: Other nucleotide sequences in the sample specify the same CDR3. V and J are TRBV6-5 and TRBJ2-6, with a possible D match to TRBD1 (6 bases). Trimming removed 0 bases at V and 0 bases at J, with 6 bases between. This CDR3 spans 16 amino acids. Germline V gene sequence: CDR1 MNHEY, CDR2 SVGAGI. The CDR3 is CASSYSTGSGANVLTF. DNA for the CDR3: TGTGCCAGCAGTTACTCGACAGGCTCTGGGGCCAACGTCCTGACTTTC.

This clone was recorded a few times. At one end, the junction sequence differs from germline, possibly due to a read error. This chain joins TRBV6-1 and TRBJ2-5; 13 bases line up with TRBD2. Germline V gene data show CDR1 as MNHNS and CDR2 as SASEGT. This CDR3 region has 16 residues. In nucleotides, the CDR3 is TGTGCCAGCAGGGAAGGACTAGCGGGAGAGACCGAGACCCAGTACTTC. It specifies CASREGLAGETETQYF.

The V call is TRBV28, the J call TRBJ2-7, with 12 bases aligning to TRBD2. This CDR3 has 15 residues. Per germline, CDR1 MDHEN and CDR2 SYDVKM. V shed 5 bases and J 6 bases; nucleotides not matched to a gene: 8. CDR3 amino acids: CASSPLLLAGGEQYF. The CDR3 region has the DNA TGTGCCAGCAGTCCCTTACTACTAGCGGGAGGCGAGCAGTACTTC.

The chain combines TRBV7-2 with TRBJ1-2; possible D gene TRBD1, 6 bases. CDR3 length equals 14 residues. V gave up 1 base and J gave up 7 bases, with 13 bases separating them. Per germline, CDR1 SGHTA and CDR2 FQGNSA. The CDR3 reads CASSLVRGAGGYTF. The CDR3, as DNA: TGTGCCAGCAGCTTAGTCAGGGGCGCCGGTGGCTACACCTTC.

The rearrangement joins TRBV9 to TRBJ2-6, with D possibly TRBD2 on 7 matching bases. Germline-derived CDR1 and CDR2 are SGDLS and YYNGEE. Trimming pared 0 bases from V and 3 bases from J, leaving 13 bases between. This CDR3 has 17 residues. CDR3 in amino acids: CASSVAGGGSGANVLTF. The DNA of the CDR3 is TGTGCCAGCAGCGTAGCTGGCGGGGGCAGTGGGGCCAACGTCCTGACTTTC.

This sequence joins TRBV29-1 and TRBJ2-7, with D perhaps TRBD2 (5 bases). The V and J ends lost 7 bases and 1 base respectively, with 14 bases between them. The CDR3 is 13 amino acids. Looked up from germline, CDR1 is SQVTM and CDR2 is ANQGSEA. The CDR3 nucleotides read TGCAGCGCCTACTCAGGACTTTCCTACGAGCAGTACTTC. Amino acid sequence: CSAYSGLSYEQYF.

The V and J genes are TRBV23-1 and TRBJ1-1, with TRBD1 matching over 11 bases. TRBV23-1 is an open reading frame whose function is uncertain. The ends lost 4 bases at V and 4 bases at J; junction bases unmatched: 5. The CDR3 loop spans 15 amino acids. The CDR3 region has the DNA TGCGCCAGCAGTCTCCCGGGACAGGGGGTCACTGAAGCTTTCTTT. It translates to CASSLPGQGVTEAFF.